The 24 T cell receptor beta chains given below trace back to one sample, sequenced in a study of T cells in Graves' hyperthyroidism and ophthalmopathy. RNA transcripts gave rise to amplified TCR beta CDR3 regions. TCR CDR3 regions were first amplified by RT-PCR with HTBI primers. TCRdb re-called the multiplex PCR reads through MiXCR, storing one row per CDR3 protein. This sample has roughly 380,000 distinct CDR3 sequences, with roughly 12% found just once. Sequencing used blood. These receptors originate from a man aged 25 to 40 with Graves' hyperthyroidism that later progressed to Graves' ophthalmopathy.

This clonotype was recorded many times. The chain recombines TRBV12-5 with TRBJ2-2; D is perhaps TRBD2 (6 bases). From germline, CDR1 is LGHNT and CDR2 FRNRAP. The V end was cut by 4 bases, the J end by 3 bases, with 12 bases between. CDR3 length equals 15 residues. CDR3 DNA: TGTGCTAGTGGTTCCCCGGGACTTTACACCGGGGAGCTGTTTTTT. Translated, it gives CASGSPGLYTGELFF.

CDR3 coding DNA: TGTGCCATCAGTTCAGGGGCGCGGAACTATGGCTACACCTTC. Amino acid sequence: CAISSGARNYGYTF. The chain joins TRBV10-3 to TRBJ1-2, with D possibly matching TRBD1 (6 bases). V gave up 5 bases and J gave up 2 bases, with 12 bases separating them. The CDR3 runs to 14 residues. Per germline, CDR1 ENHRY and CDR2 SYGVKD.

A few counts support this clonotype. The genes are TRBV4-1 and TRBJ2-1; D remains unclear. CDR3 length: 14 residues. V was trimmed by 3 bases and J by 0 bases, leaving 6 bases between them. Looked up from germline, CDR1 is MGHRA and CDR2 is YSYEKL. CDR3 amino acids: CASSQIGSYNEQFF. The DNA for the CDR3 is TGCGCCAGCAGCCAGATAGGCTCCTACAATGAGCAGTTCTTC.

CDR3 amino acids: CAISDSGTGGVETQYF. In DNA form, the CDR3 reads TGTGCCATCAGTGATTCCGGGACAGGGGGTGTCGAGACCCAGTACTTC. The V call is TRBV10-3, the J call TRBJ2-5; 11 nucleotides line up with TRBD1. V was clipped by 3 bases and J by 5 bases; unmatched bases: 8. Per the germline V gene, CDR1 is ENHRY and CDR2 is SYGVKD. This CDR3 region has 16 residues.

In its sample, this clonotype was seen many times. V usage is TRBV7-3 and J usage is TRBJ1-4; the D gene is possibly TRBD1 (5 bases). The germline V gene has CDR1 SGHTA and CDR2 FQGTGA. The CDR3 has 15 amino acids. V dropped 0 bases and J dropped 6 bases, with 11 bases sitting between them. The CDR3 DNA is TGTGCCAGCAGCTTAACCGGGACGAGGGATGAAAAACTGTTTTTT. Protein product: CASSLTGTRDEKLFF.

The chain combines TRBV19 with TRBJ2-5, with 11 bases fitting TRBD2. CDR1 is LNHDA, CDR2 SQIVND, per germline (reference sequence). Germline trimming cut 1 base from V and 4 bases from J; bases unmatched to any gene: 5. The CDR3 consists of 16 residues. The CDR3 DNA reads TGTGCCAGTAGTATAGGAATAACTAGCGGGGGAGAGACCCAGTACTTC. Amino acid sequence: CASSIGITSGGETQYF. Full variable domain (remainder filled in from reference TRBV19 and TRBJ2-5): DGGITQSPKYLFRKEGQNVTLSCEQNLNHDAMYWYRQDPGQGLRLIYYSQIVNDFQKGDIAEGYSVSREKKESFPLTVTSAQKNPTAFYLCASSIGITSGGETQYFGPGTRLLVL.

The sample holds many counts of this clonotype. The chain uses TRBV7-2 and TRBJ1-1; TRBD1 matches at 7 bases. Trimming at V came to 6 bases and at J to 3 bases, leaving 7 bases not matched to a gene. CDR3 length equals 14 residues. Germline assignment: CDR1 SGHTA and CDR2 FQGNSA. The CDR3 region is CASRKGGAYTEAFF. The CDR3 DNA reads as TGTGCCAGCAGAAAAGGGGGCGCGTACACTGAAGCTTTCTTT.

The sample holds a few counts of this clonotype. The genes are TRBV5-1 and TRBJ2-6, with TRBD2 identical over 7 bases. With 4 bases clipped from V and 0 bases from J, the junction kept 10 bases outside the gene matches. Germline CDR1 is SGHRS and CDR2 is YFSETQ. There are 18 residues in the CDR3. The CDR3 region has the DNA TGCGCCAGCAGCCCTTTGACGGGGGGATCCTCTGGGGCCAACGTCCTGACTTTC. Amino acids: CASSPLTGGSSGANVLTF.

This clonotype was recorded at least ten times. V and J are TRBV2 and TRBJ1-6; TRBD1 aligns across 8 bases. This CDR3 is built from 14 residues. Per germline, CDR1 SNHLY and CDR2 FYNNEI. Trimming cost V 8 bases and J 7 bases; bases outside gene matches: 7. The DNA for the CDR3 is TGTGCCAGCTTTCCGGGACAGGCGAATTCACCCCTCCACTTT. It translates to CASFPGQANSPLHF.

Points on this clonotype: At one end the junction does not follow the germline gene, possibly because of a read error. CDR3 bases: TGTGCCAGCAGCCAAGATCCGAGCCAGCCCCGGCATTTT. Its protein product is CASSQDPSQPRHF. This chain joins TRBV3-1 and TRBJ1-5; D call uncertain. CDR3 size: 13 residues. Germline V lookup: CDR1 LGHDT, CDR2 YNNKEL (reference sequence).

This clonotype was detected many times. The genes are TRBV28 and TRBJ1-5; D possibly corresponds to TRBD1 (6 bases). Germline values: CDR1 MDHEN, CDR2 SYDVKM. With 3 bases removed from V and 4 bases from J, the gap between germline ends came to 13 bases. This CDR3 has 15 amino acids. CDR3 nucleotides: TGTGCCAGCAGTTTTTTGGTCAGGGGAAATCAGCCCCAGCATTTT. Amino acid sequence: CASSFLVRGNQPQHF.

This clonotype appeared many times. This sequence joins TRBV10-3 and TRBJ1-5; unclear D gene. V was cut by 0 bases and J by 2 bases, with 11 bases left in between. The CDR3 runs to 16 residues. Germline V gene sequence: CDR1 ENHRY, CDR2 SYGVKD. The CDR3 loop is CAISESRSSGNQPQHF. The CDR3 DNA reads TGTGCCATCAGTGAGTCGAGGAGTTCGGGCAATCAGCCCCAGCATTTT.

This clonotype was seen only a few times. The chain uses TRBV3-1 and TRBJ2-1, with 7 bases matching TRBD2. CDR1 is LGHDT, CDR2 YNNKEL, per germline (reference sequence). The V and J ends lost 1 base and 7 bases, in that order; junction bases with no gene match: 4. CDR3 size: 14 residues. CDR3 DNA: TGTGCCAGCAGCCAAGCCGGGACTATAAATGAGCAGTTCTTC. Translation: CASSQAGTINEQFF.

This clonotype has at least ten counts. The J gene is TRBJ1-2, the V gene TRBV7-9; D not certain. Germline assignment: CDR1 SEHNR and CDR2 FQNEAQ (reference sequence). Trimming took off 1 base at V and 0 bases at J, with 6 bases between the two ends. The CDR3 loop spans 14 amino acids. The CDR3 bases are TGTGCCAGCAGCTTAGGGCCCCCTAACTATGGCTACACCTTC. Its protein is CASSLGPPNYGYTF.

This clonotype was seen a few times. The chain links TRBV11-2 to TRBJ2-3; D ambiguous. The V gene lost 5 bases and the J gene lost 1 base, with 13 bases spanning the gap. CDR1 is SGHAT, CDR2 FQNNGV, per germline. CDR3 length equals 15 residues. In DNA, the CDR3 is TGTGCCAGCAGCCGTCGTACTACCGGCACAGATACGCAGTATTTT. Translation: CASSRRTTGTDTQYF.

This clonotype was counted many times. The CDR3 region is CAISESTSEPQHF. CDR3 nucleotide sequence: TGTGCCATCAGTGAGTCAACCAGTGAGCCCCAGCATTTT. V gene TRBV10-3 combines with J gene TRBJ1-5; D not resolved. V lost 0 bases and J lost 8, with 8 bases in between. CDR1 is ENHRY and CDR2 is SYGVKD in the germline V gene. The CDR3 is 13 residues long.

V and J are TRBV12-5 and TRBJ2-7, with D perhaps matching TRBD1 or TRBD2 (5 bases each). Trimming took off 4 bases at V and 3 bases at J, with 19 bases between the two ends. CDR1 LGHNT and CDR2 FRNRAP come from the germline V gene. The CDR3 runs 16 residues. This CDR3 reads CASGWNRDGKGYEQYF. The CDR3 coding sequence is TGTGCTAGTGGTTGGAACCGGGACGGAAAGGGCTACGAGCAGTACTTC.

This clonotype was observed many times. The chain combines TRBV11-2 with TRBJ1-6; 10 bases agree with TRBD1. The CDR3 is made up of 14 amino acids. The germline CDR1 and CDR2 sequences are SGHAT and FQNNGV. The junction had 3 bases not matched to a gene; V was cut back by 4 bases and J by 9 bases. The CDR3 DNA reads TGTGCCAGCAGCTGGGACAGGGGATCTTCACCCCTCCACTTT. This translates into CASSWDRGSSPLHF.

This clonotype has more than one count but fewer than ten. This rearrangement joins TRBV19 to TRBJ2-1; D gene unclear. V lost 1 base and J lost 4, with 2 bases in between. CDR3 length: 12 amino acids. Germline loops: CDR1 LNHDA, CDR2 SQIVND (reference sequence). CDR3 coding DNA: TGTGCCAGTAGTATAGGATACAATGAGCAGTTCTTC. It is translated as CASSIGYNEQFF.

This clonotype was recorded at least ten times. The CDR3 region has the DNA TGCAGTGCTAGAGTTGGCGGGGTTTATACCGGGGAGCTGTTTTTT. Translating it yields CSARVGGVYTGELFF. This chain uses TRBV20-1 with TRBJ2-2, with D perhaps TRBD2 (6 bases). The CDR3 has 15 amino acids. The germline V gene has CDR1 DFQATT and CDR2 SNEGSKA (reference sequence). V lost 1 base to trimming and J lost 5 bases, with 14 bases between them.

This chain uses TRBV4-2 with TRBJ2-7; D call uncertain. This CDR3 comprises 16 residues. Germline V gene lookup returns CDR1 LGHNA and CDR2 YNFKEQ. Trimming removed 0 bases at V and 4 bases at J, with 16 bases between. The CDR3 spells CASSQDQAGSSYEQYF. In nucleotides, the CDR3 is TGTGCCAGCAGCCAAGATCAGGCTGGTTCGTCGTACGAGCAGTACTTC.

The V gene is TRBV3-1, the J gene TRBJ1-2; D is unresolved. The CDR3 has 13 residues. Trimming stripped 4 bases from V and 9 bases from J, with 15 bases between. Germline CDR1 reads LGHDT; CDR2 reads YNNKEL (reference sequence). CDR3 sequence: CASSRGSAYSYTF. The CDR3 DNA is TGTGCCAGCAGCCGAGGCAGTGCTTATAGCTACACCTTC. Supplemented by reference TRBV3-1 and TRBJ1-2, the full variable domain reads DTAVSQTPKYLVTQMGNDKSIKCEQNLGHDTMYWYKQDSKKFLKIMFSYNNKELIINETVPNRFSPKSPDKAHLNLHINSLELGDSAVYFCASSRGSAYSYTFGSGTRLTVV.

Ten or more counts support this clonotype. The rearrangement uses TRBV6-1 and TRBJ1-1; the match to TRBD1 covers 8 bases. The CDR3 extends over 15 amino acids. J gave up 3 bases and V 7 bases, and 10 bases lay outside the gene matches. Germline CDR1 and CDR2: MNHNS and SASEGT. The DNA for the CDR3 is TGTGCCAGCACCTCCCAGGGGGCTAGGTACACTGAAGCTTTCTTT. Its protein is CASTSQGARYTEAFF.

V and J are TRBV5-1 and TRBJ2-5; D possibly corresponds to TRBD1 (6 bases). Per germline, CDR1 SGHRS and CDR2 YFSETQ. The length of the CDR3 is 17 residues. Trimming shortened V by 2 bases and J by 2 bases, and 19 bases separated the two germline ends. In nucleotides, the CDR3 is TGCGCCAGCAGCTTAGCCAGGGGTTCATATACACAAGAGACCCAGTACTTC. This gives the protein CASSLARGSYTQETQYF.